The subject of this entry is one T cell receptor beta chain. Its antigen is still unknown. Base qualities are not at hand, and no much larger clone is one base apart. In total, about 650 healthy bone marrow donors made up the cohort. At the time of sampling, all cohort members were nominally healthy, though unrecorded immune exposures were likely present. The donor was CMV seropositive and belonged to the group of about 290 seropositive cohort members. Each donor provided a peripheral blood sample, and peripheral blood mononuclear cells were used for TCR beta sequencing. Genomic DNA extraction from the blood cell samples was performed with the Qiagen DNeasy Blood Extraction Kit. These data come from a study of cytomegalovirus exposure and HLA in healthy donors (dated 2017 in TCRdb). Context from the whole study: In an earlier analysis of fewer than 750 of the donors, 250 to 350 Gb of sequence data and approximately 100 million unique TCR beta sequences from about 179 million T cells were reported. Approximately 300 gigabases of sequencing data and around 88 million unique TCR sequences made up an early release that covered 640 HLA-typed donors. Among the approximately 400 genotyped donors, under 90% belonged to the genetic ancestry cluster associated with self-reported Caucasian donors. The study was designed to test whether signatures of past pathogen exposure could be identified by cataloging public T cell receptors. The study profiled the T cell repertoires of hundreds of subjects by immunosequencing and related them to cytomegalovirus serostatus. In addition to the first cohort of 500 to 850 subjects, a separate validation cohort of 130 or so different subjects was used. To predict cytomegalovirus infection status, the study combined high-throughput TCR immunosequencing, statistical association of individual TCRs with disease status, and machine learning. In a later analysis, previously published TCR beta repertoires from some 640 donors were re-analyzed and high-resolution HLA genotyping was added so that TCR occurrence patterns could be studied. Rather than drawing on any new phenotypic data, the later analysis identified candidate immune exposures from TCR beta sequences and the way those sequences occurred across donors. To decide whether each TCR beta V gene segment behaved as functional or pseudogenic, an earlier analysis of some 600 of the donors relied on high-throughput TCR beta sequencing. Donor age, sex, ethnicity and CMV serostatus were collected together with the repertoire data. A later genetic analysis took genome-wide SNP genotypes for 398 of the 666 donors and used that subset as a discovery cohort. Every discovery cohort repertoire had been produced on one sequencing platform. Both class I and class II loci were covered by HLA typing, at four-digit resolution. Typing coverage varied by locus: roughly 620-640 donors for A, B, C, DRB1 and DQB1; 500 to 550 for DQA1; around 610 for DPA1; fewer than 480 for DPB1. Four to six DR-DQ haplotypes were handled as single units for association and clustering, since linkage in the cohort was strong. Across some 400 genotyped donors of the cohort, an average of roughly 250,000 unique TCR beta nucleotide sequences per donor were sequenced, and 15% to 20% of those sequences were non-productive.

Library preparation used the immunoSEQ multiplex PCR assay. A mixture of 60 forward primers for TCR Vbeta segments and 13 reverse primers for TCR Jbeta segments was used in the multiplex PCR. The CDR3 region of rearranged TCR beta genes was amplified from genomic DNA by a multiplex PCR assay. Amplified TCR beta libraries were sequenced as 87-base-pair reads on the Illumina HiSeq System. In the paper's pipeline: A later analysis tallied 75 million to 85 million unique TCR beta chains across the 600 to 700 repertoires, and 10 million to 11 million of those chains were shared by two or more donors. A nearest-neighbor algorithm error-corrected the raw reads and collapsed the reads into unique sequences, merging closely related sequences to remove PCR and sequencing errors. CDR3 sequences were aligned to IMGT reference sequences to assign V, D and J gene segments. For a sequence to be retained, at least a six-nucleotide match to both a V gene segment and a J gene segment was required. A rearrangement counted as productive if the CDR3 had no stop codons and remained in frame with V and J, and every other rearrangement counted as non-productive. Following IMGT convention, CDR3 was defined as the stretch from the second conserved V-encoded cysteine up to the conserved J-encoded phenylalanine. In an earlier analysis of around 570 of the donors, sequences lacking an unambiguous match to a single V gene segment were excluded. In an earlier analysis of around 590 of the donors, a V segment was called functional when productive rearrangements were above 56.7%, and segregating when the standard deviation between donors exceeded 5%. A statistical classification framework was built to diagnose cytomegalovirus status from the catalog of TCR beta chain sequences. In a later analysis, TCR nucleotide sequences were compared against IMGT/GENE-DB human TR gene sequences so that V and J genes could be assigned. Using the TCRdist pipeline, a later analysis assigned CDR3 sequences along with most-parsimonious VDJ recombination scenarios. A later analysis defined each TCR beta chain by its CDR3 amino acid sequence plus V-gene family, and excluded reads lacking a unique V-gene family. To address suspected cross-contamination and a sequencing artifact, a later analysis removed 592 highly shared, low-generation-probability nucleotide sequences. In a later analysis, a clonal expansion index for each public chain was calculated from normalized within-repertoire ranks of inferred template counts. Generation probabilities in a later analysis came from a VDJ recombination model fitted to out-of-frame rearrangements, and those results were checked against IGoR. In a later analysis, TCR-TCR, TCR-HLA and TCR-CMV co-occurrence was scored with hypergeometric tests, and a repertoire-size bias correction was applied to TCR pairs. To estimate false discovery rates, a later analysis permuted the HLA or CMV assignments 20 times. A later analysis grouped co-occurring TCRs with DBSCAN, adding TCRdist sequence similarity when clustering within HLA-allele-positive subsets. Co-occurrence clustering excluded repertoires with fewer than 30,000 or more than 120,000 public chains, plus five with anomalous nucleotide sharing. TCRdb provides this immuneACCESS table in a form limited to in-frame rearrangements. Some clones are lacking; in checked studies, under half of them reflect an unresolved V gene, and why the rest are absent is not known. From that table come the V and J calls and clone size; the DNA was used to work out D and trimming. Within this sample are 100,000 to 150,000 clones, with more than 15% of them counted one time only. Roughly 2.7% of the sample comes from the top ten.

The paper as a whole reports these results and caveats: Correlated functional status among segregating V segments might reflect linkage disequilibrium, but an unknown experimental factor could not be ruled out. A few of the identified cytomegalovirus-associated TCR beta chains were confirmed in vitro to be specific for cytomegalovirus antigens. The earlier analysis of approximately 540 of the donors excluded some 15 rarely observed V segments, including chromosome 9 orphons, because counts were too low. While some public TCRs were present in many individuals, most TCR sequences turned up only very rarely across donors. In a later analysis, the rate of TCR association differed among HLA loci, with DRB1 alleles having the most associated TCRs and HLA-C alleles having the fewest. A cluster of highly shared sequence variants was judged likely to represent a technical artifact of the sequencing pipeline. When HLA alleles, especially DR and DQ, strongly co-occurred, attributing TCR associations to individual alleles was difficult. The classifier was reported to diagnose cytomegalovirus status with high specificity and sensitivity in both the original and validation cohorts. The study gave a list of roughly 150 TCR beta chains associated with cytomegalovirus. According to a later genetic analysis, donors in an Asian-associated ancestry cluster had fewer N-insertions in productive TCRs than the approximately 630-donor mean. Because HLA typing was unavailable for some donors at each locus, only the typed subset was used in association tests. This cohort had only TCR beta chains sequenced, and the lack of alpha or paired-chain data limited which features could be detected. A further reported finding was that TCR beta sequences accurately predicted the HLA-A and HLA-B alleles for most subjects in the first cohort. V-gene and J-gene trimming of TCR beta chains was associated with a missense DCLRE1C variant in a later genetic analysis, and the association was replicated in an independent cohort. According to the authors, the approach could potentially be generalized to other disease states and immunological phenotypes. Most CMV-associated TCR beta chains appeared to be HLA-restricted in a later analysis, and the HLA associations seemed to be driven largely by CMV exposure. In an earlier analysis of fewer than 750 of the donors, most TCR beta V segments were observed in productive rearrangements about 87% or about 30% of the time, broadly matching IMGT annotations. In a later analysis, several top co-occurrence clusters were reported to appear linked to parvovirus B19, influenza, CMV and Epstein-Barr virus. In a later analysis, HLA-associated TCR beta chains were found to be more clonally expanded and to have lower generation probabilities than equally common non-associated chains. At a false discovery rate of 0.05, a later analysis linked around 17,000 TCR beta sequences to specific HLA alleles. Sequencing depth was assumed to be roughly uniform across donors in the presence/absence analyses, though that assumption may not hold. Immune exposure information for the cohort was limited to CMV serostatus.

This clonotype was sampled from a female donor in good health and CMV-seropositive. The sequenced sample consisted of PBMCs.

The CDR3 region has the sequence CASSRGQGEYSPLHF. The sequence in DNA is TGTGCCAGCAGCCGGGGACAGGGGGAGTATTCACCCCTCCACTTT. This sequence uses TRBV5-6 and TRBJ1-6; 11 central bases correspond to TRBD1. The germline V gene provides CDR1 SGHDT and CDR2 YYEEEE. There are 15 amino acids in the CDR3, from cysteine to phenylalanine inclusive. The retained sequence is limited to the CDR3, 45 bases, with the frame set at the first base. The V end gives up 4 bases and the J end 8 bases, leaving 5 bases in the junction not matched to a gene.